The entry below describes one T cell receptor (beta chain). The data originate from a study of T-cell memory formation after mild COVID-19. The wider study: Each donor largely had its own TCR clusters.

Between the trimmed V and J ends, which lost 7 bases and 8 bases, there was a span of 18 bases. There are 14 residues in the CDR3. TCRdb passed the 5' RACE reads through MiXCR, listing each CDR3 protein once. The sample has about 190,000 distinct CDR3 sequences; approximately 16% are singletons. The rearrangement joins TRBV12-3 or TRBV12-4 to TRBJ2-1; D may be TRBD2 (6 bases). The receptor was derived from an adult woman who had mild COVID-19 (a few samples of this study predate the infection). Cell type and time point are not known. The sample taken for sequencing was PBMCs or a T cell subset sorted from them (not recorded which). CDR3 protein: CASTRDSSTDEQFF. CDR3 coding DNA: TGTGCCAGCACCCGGGACTCCTCAACGGATGAGCAGTTCTTC.